This T cell receptor (beta chain) comes out of a study of CD8+CD57+ T cells in acquired aplastic anemia. In patients chosen for sequencing, flow cytometry had shown CD8+CD57+ cell expansion. The CDR3 runs 15 residues. Germline-derived CDR1 and CDR2 are SQVTM and ANQGSEA. After removal of 1 base from V and 6 bases from J, the junction contained 9 bases not matched to a gene. Genomic DNA was employed as the template in profiling TCR beta VDJ and CDR3. TCRdb ran MiXCR on the reads and lists one entry per CDR3 protein. Seen here are 120,000 or so distinct CDR3 sequences, almost 40% observed once, and the top ten hold roughly 2.7%.

This chain connects TRBV29-1 to TRBJ2-1, with 7 bases aligning to TRBD1. Sequences were obtained from sorted CD4+, CD8+, or CD8+CD57+ T cells (not recorded which) from PBMCs. This TCR came from a human donor with aplastic anemia. The CDR3 DNA follows: TGCAGCGTTGAAGGAACGGGACAGCGAAGCAATGAGCAGTTCTTC. Its protein is CSVEGTGQRSNEQFF.